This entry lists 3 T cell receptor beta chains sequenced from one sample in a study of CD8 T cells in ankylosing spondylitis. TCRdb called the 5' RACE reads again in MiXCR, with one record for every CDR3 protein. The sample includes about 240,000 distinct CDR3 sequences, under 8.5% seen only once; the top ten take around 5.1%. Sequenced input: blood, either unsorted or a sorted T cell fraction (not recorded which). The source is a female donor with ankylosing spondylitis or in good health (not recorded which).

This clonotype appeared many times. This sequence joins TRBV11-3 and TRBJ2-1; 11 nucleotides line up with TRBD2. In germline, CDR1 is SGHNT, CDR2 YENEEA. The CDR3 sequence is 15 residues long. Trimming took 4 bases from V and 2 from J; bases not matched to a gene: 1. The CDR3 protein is CASSSGLAAYNEQFF. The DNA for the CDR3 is TGTGCCAGCAGCTCGGGACTAGCGGCCTACAATGAGCAGTTCTTC.

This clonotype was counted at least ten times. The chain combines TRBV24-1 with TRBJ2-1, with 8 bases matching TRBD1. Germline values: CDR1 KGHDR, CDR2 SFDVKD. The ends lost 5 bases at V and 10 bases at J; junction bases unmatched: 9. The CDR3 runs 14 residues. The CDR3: CATSGQGAVGEQFF. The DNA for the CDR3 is TGTGCCACCAGTGGTCAGGGGGCGGTAGGAGAGCAGTTCTTC.

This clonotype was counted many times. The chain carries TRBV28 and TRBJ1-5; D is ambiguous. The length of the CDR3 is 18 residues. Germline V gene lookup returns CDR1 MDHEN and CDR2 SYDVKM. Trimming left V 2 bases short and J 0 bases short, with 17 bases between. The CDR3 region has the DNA TGTGCCAGCAGTTTACCCCCCCTGGGCCCCTATAGCAATCAGCCCCAGCATTTT. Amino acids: CASSLPPLGPYSNQPQHF. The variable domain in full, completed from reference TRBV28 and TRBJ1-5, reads DVKVTQSSRYLVKRTGEKVFLECVQDMDHENMFWYRQDPGLGLRLIYFSYDVKMKEKGDIPEGYSVSREKKERFSLILESASTNQTSMYLCASSLPPLGPYSNQPQHFGDGTRLSIL.